The T cell receptor beta chain described here comes from a study of blood T cells in healthy people across ages. A J-beta primer mix and a sample-barcoded 5' primer were used in a second PCR of roughly 6 to 11 cycles. TCRdb called the 5' RACE reads again in MiXCR, with one record for every CDR3 protein. The top ten hold around 2.9% of the sample, which has about 780,000 distinct CDR3 sequences, 20% to 30% seen once. In germline, CDR1 is MRHNA, CDR2 SNTAGT. The CDR3 has 16 amino acids. The V gene end was trimmed by 6 bases and the J gene end by 2 bases; junction bases not matched to a gene: 9. The same data also contributed to another study, on T cells of mothers and their children.

The V call is TRBV6-4, the J call TRBJ2-1; TRBD2 agrees at 8 bases. The receptor was isolated from a boy younger than 18 in good health. Material: blood. The CDR3 region is CASSPMGAGAYNEQFF. In DNA form, the CDR3 reads TGTGCCAGCAGCCCCATGGGAGCGGGGGCCTACAATGAGCAGTTCTTC.